The TCR beta chain under discussion was sequenced for a study of control samples from healthy donors and cancer patients. Germline V gives CDR1 SGHRS, CDR2 YFSETQ. With 2 bases clipped from V and 0 bases from J, the junction kept 1 base outside the gene matches. The CDR3 contains 17 residues. Sequencing used immunoSEQ multiplex PCR; TCRdb keeps in-frame clones, though not all of them. The profile shows 100,000 to 150,000 clones, more than 70% of them singletons. The TCR sequence derives from a man between 45 and 60 years old in good health. The sequenced sample consisted of blood. The rearrangement uses TRBV5-1 and TRBJ2-6, with 11 bases aligning to TRBD1. The CDR3 nucleotides are TGCGCCAGCAGCTTTGGACAGGGGGCCTCTGGGGCCAACGTCCTGACTTTC. Translation gives CASSFGQGASGANVLTF.